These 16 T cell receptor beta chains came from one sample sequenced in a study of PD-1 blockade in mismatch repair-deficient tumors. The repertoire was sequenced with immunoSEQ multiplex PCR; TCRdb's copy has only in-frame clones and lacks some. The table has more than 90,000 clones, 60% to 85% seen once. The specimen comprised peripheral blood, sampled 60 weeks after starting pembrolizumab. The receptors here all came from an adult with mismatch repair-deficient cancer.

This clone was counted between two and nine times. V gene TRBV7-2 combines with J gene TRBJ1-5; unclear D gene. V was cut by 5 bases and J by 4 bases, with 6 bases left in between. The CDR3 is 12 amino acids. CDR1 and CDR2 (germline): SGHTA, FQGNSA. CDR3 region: CASSTRNQPQHF. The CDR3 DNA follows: TGTGCCAGCAGCACCCGTAATCAGCCCCAGCATTTT.

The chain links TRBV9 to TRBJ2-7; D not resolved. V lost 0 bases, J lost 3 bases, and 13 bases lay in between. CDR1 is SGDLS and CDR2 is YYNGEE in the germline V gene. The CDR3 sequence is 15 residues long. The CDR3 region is CASSVGADFLYEQYF. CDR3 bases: TGTGCCAGCAGCGTAGGAGCCGACTTTCTCTACGAGCAGTACTTC.

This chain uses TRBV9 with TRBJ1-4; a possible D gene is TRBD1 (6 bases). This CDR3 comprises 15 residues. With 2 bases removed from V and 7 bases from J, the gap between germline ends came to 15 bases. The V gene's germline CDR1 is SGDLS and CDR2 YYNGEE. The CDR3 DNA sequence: TGTGCCAGCAGCGTGGTGGGGGGCACGAGTGAAAAACTGTTTTTT. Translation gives CASSVVGGTSEKLFF.

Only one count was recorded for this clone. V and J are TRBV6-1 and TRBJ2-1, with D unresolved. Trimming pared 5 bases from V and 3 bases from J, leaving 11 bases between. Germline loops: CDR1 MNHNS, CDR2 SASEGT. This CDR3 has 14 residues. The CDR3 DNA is TGTGCCAGCAGTTTGACTGGGTACTACAATGAGCAGTTCTTC. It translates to CASSLTGYYNEQFF.

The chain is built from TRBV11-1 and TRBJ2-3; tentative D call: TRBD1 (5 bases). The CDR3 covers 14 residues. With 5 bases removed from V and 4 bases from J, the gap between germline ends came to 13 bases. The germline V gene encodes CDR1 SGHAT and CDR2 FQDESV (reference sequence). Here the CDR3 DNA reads TGTGCCAGCAGCACAACCAGGGCGGCAGATACGCAGTATTTT. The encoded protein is CASSTTRAADTQYF. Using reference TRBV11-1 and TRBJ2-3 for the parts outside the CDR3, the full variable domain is EAEVAQSPRYKITEKSQAVAFWCDPISGHATLYWYRQILGQGPELLVQFQDESVVDDSQLPKDRFSAERLKGVDSTLKIQPAELGDSAMYLCASSTTRAADTQYFGPGTRLTVL.

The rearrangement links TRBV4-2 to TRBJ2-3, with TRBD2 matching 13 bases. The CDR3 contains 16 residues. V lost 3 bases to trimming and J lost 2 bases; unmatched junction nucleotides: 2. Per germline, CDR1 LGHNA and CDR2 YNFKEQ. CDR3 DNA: TGTGCCAGCAGCCACGGGACTAGCGGGATCACAGATACGCAGTATTTT. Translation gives CASSHGTSGITDTQYF.

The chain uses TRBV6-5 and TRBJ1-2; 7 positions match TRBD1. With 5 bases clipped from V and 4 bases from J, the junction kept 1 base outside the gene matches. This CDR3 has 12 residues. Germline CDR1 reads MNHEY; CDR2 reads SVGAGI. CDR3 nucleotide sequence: TGTGCCAGCAGTCCAGGGGGCTATGGCTACACCTTC. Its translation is CASSPGGYGYTF.

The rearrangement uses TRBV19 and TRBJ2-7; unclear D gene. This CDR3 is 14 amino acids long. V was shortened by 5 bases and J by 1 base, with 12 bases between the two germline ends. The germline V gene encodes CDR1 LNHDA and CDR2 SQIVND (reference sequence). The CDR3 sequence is CASSPSTESYEQYF. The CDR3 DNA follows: TGTGCCAGTAGTCCCTCGACGGAATCCTACGAGCAGTACTTC.

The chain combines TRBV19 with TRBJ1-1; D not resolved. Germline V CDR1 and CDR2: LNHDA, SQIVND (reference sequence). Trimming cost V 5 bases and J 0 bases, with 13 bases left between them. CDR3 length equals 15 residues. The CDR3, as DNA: TGTGCCAGTAGTTTCCCGGGATCCATGAACACTGAAGCTTTCTTT. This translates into CASSFPGSMNTEAFF.

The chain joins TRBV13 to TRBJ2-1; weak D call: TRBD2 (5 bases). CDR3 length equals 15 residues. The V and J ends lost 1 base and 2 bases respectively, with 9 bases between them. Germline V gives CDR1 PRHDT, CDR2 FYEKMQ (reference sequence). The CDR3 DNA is TGTGCCAGCAGCTTAGAGGGAGAGCCCTACAATGAGCAGTTCTTC. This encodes CASSLEGEPYNEQFF.

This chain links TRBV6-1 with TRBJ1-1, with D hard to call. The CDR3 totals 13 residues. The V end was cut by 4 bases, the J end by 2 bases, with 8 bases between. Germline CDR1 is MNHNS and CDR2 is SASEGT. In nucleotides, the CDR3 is TGTGCCAGCAGTGTGGACCCAAACACTGAAGCTTTCTTT. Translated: CASSVDPNTEAFF.

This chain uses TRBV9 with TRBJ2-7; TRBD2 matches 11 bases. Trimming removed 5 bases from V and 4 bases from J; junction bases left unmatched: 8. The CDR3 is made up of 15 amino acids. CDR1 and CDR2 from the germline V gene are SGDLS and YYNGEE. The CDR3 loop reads CASSPTSGRSYEQYF. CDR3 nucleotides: TGTGCCAGCAGTCCCACTAGCGGGAGATCTTACGAGCAGTACTTC.

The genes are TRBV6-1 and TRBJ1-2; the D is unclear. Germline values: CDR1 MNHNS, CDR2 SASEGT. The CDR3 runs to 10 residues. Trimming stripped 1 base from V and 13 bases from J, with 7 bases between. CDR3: CASSEETGTF. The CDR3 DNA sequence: TGTGCCAGCAGTGAAGAAACGGGCACCTTC.

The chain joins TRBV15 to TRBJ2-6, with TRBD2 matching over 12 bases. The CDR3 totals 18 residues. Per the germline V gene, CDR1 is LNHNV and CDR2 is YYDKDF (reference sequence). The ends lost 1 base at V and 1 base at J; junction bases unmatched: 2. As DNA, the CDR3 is TGTGCCACCAGCAGAGGACTAGCGGGAGATTCTGGGGCCAACGTCCTGACTTTC. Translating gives CATSRGLAGDSGANVLTF.

The CDR3 DNA follows: TGCGCCAGCAGCCAAGGGGACATAAACTATGGCTACACCTTC. Translated: CASSQGDINYGYTF. The chain has TRBV4-1 and TRBJ1-2, with D maybe TRBD1 (6 bases). This CDR3 has 14 residues. Germline-derived CDR1 and CDR2 are MGHRA and YSYEKL. The V end was cut by 1 base, the J end by 2 bases, with 8 bases between.

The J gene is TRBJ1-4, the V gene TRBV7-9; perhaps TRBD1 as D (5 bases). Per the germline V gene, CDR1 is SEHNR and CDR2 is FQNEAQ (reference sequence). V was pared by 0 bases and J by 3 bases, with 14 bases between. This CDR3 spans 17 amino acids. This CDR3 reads CASSLAGLQGANEKLFF. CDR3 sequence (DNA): TGTGCCAGCAGCTTAGCTGGTCTGCAGGGCGCTAATGAAAAACTGTTTTTT.